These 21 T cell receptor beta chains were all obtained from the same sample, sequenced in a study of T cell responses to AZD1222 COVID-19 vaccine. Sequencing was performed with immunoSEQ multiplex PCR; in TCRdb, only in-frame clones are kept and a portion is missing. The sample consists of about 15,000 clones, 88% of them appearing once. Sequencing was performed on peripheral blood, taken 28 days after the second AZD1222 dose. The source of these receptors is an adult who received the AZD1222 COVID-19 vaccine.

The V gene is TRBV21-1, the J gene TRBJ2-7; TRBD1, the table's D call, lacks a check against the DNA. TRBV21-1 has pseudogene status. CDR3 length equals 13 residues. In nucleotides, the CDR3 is TGTGCCAGCCTTATGGACAGTTCCTACGAGCAGTACTTC. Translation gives CASLMDSSYEQYF.

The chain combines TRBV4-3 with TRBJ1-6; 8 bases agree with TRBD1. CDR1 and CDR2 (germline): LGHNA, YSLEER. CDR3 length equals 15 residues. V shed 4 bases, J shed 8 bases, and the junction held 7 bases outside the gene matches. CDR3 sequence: CASSRGAGGDSPLHF. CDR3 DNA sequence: TGCGCCAGCAGCCGGGGCGCAGGGGGCGATTCACCCCTCCACTTT.

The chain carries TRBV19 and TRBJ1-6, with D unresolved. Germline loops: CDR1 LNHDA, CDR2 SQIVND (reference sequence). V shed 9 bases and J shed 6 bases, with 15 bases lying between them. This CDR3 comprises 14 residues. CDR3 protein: CASTWNPSNSPLHF. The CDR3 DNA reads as TGTGCCAGCACCTGGAATCCCTCTAATTCACCCCTCCACTTT.

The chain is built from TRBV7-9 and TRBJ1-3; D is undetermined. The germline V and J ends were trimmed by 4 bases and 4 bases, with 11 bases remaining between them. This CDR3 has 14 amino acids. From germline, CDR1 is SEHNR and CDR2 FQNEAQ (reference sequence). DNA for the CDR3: TGTGCCAGCAGCTCGACAAGTTCGGGAAACACCATATATTTT. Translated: CASSSTSSGNTIYF.

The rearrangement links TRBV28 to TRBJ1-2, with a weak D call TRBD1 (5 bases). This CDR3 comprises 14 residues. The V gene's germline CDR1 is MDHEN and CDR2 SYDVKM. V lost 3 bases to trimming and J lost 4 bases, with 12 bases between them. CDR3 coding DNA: TGTGCCAGCAGTTTCGGGGCAGACTCCTATGGCTACACCTTC. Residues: CASSFGADSYGYTF.

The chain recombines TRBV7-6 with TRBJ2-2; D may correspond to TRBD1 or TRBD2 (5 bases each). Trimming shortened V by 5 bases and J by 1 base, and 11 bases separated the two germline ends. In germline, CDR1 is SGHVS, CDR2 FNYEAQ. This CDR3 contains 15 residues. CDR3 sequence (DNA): TGTGCCAGCAGCCTTGGGACGGTGAACACCGGGGAGCTGTTTTTT. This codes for CASSLGTVNTGELFF.

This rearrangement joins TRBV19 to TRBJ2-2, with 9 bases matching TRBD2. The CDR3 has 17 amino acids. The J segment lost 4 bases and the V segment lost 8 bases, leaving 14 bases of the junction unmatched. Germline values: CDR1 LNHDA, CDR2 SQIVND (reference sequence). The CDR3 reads CASSTSGGRGGTGELFF. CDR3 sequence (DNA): TGTGCCAGTTCGACGAGCGGGGGGCGCGGGGGCACCGGGGAGCTGTTTTTT.

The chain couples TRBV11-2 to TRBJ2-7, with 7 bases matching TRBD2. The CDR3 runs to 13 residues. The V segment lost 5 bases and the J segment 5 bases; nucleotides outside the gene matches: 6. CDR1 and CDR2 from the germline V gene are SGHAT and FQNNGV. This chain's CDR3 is CASSPGGSNEQYF. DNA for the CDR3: TGTGCCAGCAGCCCCGGGGGGAGTAACGAGCAGTACTTC.

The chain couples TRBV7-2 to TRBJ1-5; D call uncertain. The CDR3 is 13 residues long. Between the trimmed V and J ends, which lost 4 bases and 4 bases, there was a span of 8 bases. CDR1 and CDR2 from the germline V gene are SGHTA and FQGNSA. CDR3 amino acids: CASSSVRNQPQHF. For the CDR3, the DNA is TGTGCCAGCAGCTCAGTCCGAAATCAGCCCCAGCATTTT. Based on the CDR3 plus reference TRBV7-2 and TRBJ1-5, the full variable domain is GAGVSQSPSNKVTEKGKDVELRCDPISGHTALYWYRQSLGQGLEFLIYFQGNSAPDKSGLPSDRFSAERTGGSVSTLTIQRTQQEDSAVYLCASSSVRNQPQHFGDGTRLSIL.

In nucleotides, the CDR3 is TGTGCCAGCAGCTTCCTCCCCTCCGGGGGGGCTTTCTTT. It yields the protein CASSFLPSGGAFF. The chain employs TRBV7-9 and TRBJ1-1; tentatively, D is TRBD1 (5 bases). The CDR3 runs to 13 residues. V lost 3 bases and J lost 11, with 16 bases in between. Germline V gene sequence: CDR1 SEHNR, CDR2 FQNEAQ (reference sequence).

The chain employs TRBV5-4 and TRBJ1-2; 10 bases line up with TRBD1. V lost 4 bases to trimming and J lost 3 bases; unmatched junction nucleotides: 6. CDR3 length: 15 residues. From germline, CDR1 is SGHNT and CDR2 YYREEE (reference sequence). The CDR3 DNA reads TGTGCCAGCAGCCGGGGAGGACAGGGGGACTATGGCTACACCTTC. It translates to CASSRGGQGDYGYTF.

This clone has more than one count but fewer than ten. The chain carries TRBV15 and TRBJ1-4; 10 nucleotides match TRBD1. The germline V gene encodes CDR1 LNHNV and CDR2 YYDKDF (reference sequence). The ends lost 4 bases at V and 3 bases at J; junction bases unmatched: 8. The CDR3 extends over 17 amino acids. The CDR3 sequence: CATSIRDRGRSNEKLFF. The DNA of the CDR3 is TGTGCCACCAGCATCCGGGACAGGGGACGGTCTAATGAAAAACTGTTTTTT.

This CDR3 reads CASSLQGFSGNTIYF. The CDR3 nucleotides read TGTGCCAGCAGCCTACAAGGTTTTTCTGGAAACACCATATATTTT. The V gene is TRBV14, the J gene TRBJ1-3; D uncertain. Per germline, CDR1 SGHDN and CDR2 FVKESK. This CDR3 is 15 amino acids long. The V and J ends lost 4 bases and 1 base respectively, with 11 bases between them.

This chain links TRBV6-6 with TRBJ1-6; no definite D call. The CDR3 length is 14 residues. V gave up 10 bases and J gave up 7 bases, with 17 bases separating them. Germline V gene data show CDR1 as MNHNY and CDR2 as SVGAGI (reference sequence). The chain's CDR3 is CATRRASGNSPLHF. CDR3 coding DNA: TGTGCCACCAGGAGGGCCTCTGGGAATTCACCCCTCCACTTT.

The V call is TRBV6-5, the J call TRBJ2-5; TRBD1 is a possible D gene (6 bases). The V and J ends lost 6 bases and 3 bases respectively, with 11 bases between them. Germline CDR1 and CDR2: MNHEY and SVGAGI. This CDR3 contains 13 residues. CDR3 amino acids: CASREPGEETQYF. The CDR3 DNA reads TGTGCCAGCAGGGAGCCAGGGGAAGAGACCCAGTACTTC.

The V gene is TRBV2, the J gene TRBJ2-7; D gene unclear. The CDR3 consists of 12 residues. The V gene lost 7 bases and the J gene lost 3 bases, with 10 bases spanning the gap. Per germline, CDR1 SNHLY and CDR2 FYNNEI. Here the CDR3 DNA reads TGTGCCAGCACTTGGTCCTACTACGAGCAGTACTTC. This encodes CASTWSYYEQYF.

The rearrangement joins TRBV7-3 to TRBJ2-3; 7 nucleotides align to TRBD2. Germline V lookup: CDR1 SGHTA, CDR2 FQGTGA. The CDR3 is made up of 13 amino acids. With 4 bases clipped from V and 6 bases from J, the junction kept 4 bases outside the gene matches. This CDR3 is CASSYGTTDTQYF. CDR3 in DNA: TGTGCCAGCAGCTACGGGACTACCGATACGCAGTATTTT.

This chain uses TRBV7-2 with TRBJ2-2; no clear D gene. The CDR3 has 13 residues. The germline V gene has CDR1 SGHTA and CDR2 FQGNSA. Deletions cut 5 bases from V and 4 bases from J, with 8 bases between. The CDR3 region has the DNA TGTGCCAGCAGCCTGCTGGGCACCGGGGAGCTGTTTTTT. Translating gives CASSLLGTGELFF. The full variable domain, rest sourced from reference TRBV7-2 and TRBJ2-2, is GAGVSQSPSNKVTEKGKDVELRCDPISGHTALYWYRQSLGQGLEFLIYFQGNSAPDKSGLPSDRFSAERTGGSVSTLTIQRTQQEDSAVYLCASSLLGTGELFFGEGSRLTVL.

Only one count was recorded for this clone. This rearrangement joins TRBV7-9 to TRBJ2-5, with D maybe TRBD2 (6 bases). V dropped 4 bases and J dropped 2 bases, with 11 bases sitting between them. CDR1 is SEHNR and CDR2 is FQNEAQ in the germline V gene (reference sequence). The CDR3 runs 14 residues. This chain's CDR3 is CASSSWGVQETQYF. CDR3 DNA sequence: TGTGCCAGCAGCTCCTGGGGGGTTCAAGAGACCCAGTACTTC.

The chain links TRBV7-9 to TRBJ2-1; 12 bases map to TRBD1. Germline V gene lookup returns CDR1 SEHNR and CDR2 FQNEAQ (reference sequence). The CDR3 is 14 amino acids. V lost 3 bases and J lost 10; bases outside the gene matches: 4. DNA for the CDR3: TGTGCCAGCAGCTTGGGACAGGGGGCGCACGAGCAGTTCTTC. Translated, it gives CASSLGQGAHEQFF.

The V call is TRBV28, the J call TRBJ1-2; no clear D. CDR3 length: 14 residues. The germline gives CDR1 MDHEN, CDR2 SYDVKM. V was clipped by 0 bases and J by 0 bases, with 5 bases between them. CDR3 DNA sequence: TGTGCCAGCAGTTTATGGAGGGCTAACTATGGCTACACCTTC. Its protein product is CASSLWRANYGYTF.